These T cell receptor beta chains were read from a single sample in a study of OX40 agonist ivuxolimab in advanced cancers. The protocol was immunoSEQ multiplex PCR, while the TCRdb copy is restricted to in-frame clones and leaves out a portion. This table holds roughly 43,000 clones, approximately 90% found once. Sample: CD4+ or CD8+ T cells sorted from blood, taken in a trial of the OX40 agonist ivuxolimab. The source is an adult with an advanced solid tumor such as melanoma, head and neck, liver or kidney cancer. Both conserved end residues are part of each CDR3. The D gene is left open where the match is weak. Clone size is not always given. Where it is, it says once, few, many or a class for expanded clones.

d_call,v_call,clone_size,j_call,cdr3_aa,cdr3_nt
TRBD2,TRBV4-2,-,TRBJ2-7,CASSQEPTSGRAVPHEQYF,TGTGCCAGCAGCCAAGAACCAACTAGCGGGAGGGCCGTTCCCCACGAGCAGTACTTC
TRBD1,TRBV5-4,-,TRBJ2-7,CASSDRGPSYEQYF,TGTGCCAGCAGTGACAGGGGTCCCTCCTACGAGCAGTACTTC
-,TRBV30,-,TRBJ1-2,CASPGGEYGYTF,TGTGCCTCGCCCGGGGGGGAGTATGGCTACACCTTC
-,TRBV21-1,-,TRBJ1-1,CASIPGRIGGNTEAFF,TGTGCCAGCATTCCGGGGCGGATCGGGGGGAACACTGAAGCTTTCTTT
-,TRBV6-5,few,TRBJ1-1,CASRPGAERMFF,TGTGCCAGCCGACCTGGTGCAGAAAGAATGTTCTTT
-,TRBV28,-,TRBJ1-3,CASSLFQGDTIYF,TGTGCCAGCAGTTTATTCCAGGGAGACACCATATATTTT
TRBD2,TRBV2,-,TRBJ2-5,CASSEPPFLAGGKETQYF,TGTGCCAGCAGTGAACCACCCTTTCTAGCGGGGGGAAAAGAGACCCAGTACTTC
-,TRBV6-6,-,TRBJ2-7,CASSGRVSYEQYF,TGTGCCAGCTCGGGCAGGGTGTCCTACGAGCAGTACTTC
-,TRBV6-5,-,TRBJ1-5,CASSPSRQGNQPQHF,TGTGCCAGCAGCCCCAGCCGACAGGGCAATCAGCCCCAGCATTTT
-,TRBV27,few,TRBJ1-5,CASSLSGGSQPQHF,TGTGCCAGCAGTTTATCGGGGGGCAGTCAGCCCCAGCATTTT
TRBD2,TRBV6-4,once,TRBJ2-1,CASSQQTSVQINEQFF,TGTGCCAGCAGCCAACAGACTAGCGTACAAATCAATGAGCAGTTCTTC
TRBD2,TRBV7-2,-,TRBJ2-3,CASSLEILAGVADTQYF,TGTGCCAGCAGCTTAGAGATCCTAGCGGGGGTCGCAGATACGCAGTATTTT
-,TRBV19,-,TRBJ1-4,CASRGTPALENEKLFF,TGTGCCAGTAGAGGGACTCCTGCCCTTGAAAATGAAAAACTGTTTTTT
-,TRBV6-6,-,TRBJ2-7,CASSYRAVSSYEQYF,TGTGCCAGCAGTTACCGAGCGGTGAGCTCCTACGAGCAGTACTTC
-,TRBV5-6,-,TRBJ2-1,CASSLGRNYNEQFF,TGTGCCAGCAGCTTGGGACGGAACTACAATGAGCAGTTCTTC
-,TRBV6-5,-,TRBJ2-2,CASSPSATGELFF,TGTGCCAGCAGTCCTAGCGCCACCGGGGAGCTGTTTTTT
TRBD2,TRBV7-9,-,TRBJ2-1,CASSLVPRGGNEQFF,TGTGCCAGCAGCTTAGTCCCCCGGGGGGGGAATGAGCAGTTCTTC
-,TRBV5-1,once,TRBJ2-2,CASSLSGELFF,TGCGCCAGCAGCTTGTCCGGGGAGCTGTTTTTT
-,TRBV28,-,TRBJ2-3,CASSLERVADTQYF,TGTGCCAGCAGTTTGGAGAGGGTCGCAGATACGCAGTATTTT
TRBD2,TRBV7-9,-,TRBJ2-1,CASSQPTSGGSSYNEQFF,TGTGCCAGCAGCCAACCCACTAGCGGGGGCAGCTCCTACAATGAGCAGTTCTTC
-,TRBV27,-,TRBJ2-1,CASSFGGPPYNEQFF,TGTGCCAGCAGTTTTGGCGGACCGCCATACAATGAGCAGTTCTTC
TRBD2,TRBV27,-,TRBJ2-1,CASSLAGGPGHEQFF,TGTGCCAGCAGTTTAGCGGGGGGGCCAGGTCATGAGCAGTTCTTC
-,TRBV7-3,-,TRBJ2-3,CASSPTGSTDTQYF,TGTGCCAGCAGCCCCACAGGATCCACAGATACGCAGTATTTT
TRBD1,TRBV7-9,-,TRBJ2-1,CASSPPIGGEMDNEQFF,TGTGCCAGCAGCCCGCCGATAGGGGGCGAAATGGACAATGAGCAGTTCTTC
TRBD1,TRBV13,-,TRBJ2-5,CASSRAGTAGETQYF,TGTGCCAGCAGCCGAGCAGGGACAGCCGGAGAGACCCAGTACTTC
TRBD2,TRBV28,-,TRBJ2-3,CASSLPSTSGAVTDTQYF,TGTGCCAGCAGTTTACCGTCGACTAGCGGGGCCGTCACAGATACGCAGTATTTT
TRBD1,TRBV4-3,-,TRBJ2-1,CASSQQGERPDRGPNEQFF,TGCGCCAGCAGCCAACAAGGGGAGCGGCCGGACAGGGGTCCAAATGAGCAGTTCTTC
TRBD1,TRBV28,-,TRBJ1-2,CASSLPIRDRSYYGYTF,TGTGCCAGCAGTTTACCTATCCGGGACAGGAGCTACTATGGCTACACCTTC
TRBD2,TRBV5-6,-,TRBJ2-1,CASSLLGERGDNEQFF,TGTGCCAGCAGCCTGTTGGGAGAGCGGGGGGACAATGAGCAGTTCTTC
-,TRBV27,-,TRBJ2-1,CASRFPTGGNEQFF,TGTGCCAGCAGATTCCCGACAGGTGGGAATGAGCAGTTCTTC
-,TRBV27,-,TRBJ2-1,CASSLQGGSYNEQFF,TGTGCCAGCAGTTTACAGGGCGGATCCTACAATGAGCAGTTCTTC
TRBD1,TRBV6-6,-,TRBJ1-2,CASSGTANYGYTF,TGTGCCAGCAGTGGGACAGCTAACTATGGCTACACCTTC
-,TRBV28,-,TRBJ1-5,CASRTHQGLHNQPQHF,TGTGCCAGCAGAACGCACCAGGGGTTACACAACCAGCCCCAGCATTTT
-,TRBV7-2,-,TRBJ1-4,CASSLRGEITNEKLFF,TGTGCCAGCAGCTTACGAGGGGAGATAACTAATGAAAAACTGTTTTTT
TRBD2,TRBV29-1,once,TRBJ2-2,CSVWTSGRGNTGELFF,TGCAGCGTCTGGACTAGCGGGAGAGGAAACACCGGGGAGCTGTTTTTT
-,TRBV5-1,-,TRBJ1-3,CASSPAGRFSGNTIYF,TGCGCCAGCAGCCCTGCCGGAAGGTTTTCTGGAAACACCATATATTTT
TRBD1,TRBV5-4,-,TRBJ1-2,CASSLGTGGSGYGYTF,TGTGCCAGCAGCTTGGGGACAGGGGGCTCGGGCTATGGCTACACCTTC
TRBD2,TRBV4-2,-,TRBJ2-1,CASSQDRMGTSDYNEQFF,TGTGCCAGCAGCCAAGATCGTATGGGGACTAGCGACTACAATGAGCAGTTCTTC
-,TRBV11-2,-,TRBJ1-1,CASSGLGEAFF,TGTGCCAGCAGTGGGCTGGGTGAAGCTTTCTTT